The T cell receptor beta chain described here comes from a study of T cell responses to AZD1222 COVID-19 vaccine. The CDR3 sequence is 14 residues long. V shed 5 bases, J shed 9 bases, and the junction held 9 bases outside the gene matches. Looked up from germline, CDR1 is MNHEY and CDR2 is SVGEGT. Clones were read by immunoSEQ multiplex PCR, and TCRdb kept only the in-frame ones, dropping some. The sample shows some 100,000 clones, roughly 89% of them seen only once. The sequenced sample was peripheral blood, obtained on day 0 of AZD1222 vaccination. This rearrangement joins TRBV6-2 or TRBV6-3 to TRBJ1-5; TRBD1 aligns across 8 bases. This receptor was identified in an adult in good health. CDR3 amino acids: CASSLDRGGRPQHF. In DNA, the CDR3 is TGTGCCAGCAGTCTCGACAGGGGCGGGAGGCCCCAGCATTTT.